This TCR beta chain appears in the sequencing data of a study of shared clonotypes between healthy human individuals. Study-level results: Researchers found naive subsets generally carried larger estimated richness than memory subsets. Only blood underwent sampling, and tissue repertoires likely differ.

Comment on this clone: Antigen unknown.

Terminally differentiated effector memory CD45RA+ cells were excluded by CCR7 positive selection of CD45RO-negative cells. The CDR3 is made up of 15 amino acids. Trimming removed 3 bases from V and 0 bases from J, with 14 bases in between. Germline V gene data show CDR1 as SQVTM and CDR2 as ANQGSEA. Data came from immunoSEQ multiplex PCR; TCRdb stores just in-frame clones and leaves some out. The sample has about 2 million clones, roughly 94% seen once. The sequence was obtained from a man younger than 30 in good health. The specimen was naive CD8+ T cells sorted from blood. The chain carries TRBV29-1 and TRBJ1-1; a weak D match, TRBD1 (6 bases). CDR3 region: CSVDGGAAMNTEAFF. The CDR3 DNA sequence: TGCAGCGTTGATGGGGGCGCTGCCATGAACACTGAAGCTTTCTTT.